The present T cell receptor beta chain was sequenced within a study of blood T cell repertoires in COVID-19. The table came from immunoSEQ multiplex PCR; TCRdb's copy has only in-frame clones and leaves some out. The data contain over 350,000 clones, roughly 88% of them singletons. V trimming: 7 bases; J trimming: 7 bases; junction bases outside the gene matches: 15. Per the germline V gene, CDR1 is WNHNN and CDR2 is SYGVQD (reference sequence). The CDR3 is made up of 16 amino acids. Participants were placed into cohorts based on the clinical history they reported. Sequencing was performed on PBMCs or T cells enriched from blood (not recorded which). V and J are TRBV10-1 and TRBJ2-1, with 8 bases lining up with TRBD1. This receptor was taken from a woman under 40 with acute COVID-19. The CDR3 nucleotides are TGCGCCAGCACGACCTCAGACAGGGGATTTGGGAATGAGCAGTTCTTC. Translated: CASTTSDRGFGNEQFF.